This TCR beta chain appears in the sequencing data of a study of shared clonotypes between healthy human individuals. For the study at large: Each donor had three CD4 naive, three CD4 memory, two CD8 naive and one CD8 memory plate.

V gave up 3 bases and J gave up 8 bases, with 13 bases separating them. Germline V lookup: CDR1 SEHNR, CDR2 FQNEAQ (reference sequence). CDR3 length equals 13 residues. Across several immunoSEQ plates, the genomic DNA of each subset was split evenly. Sequencing used immunoSEQ multiplex PCR; TCRdb keeps in-frame clones, though not all of them. The sample carries 1.5 million to 2.5 million clones, about 95% recorded once. Of note for this clone: Its antigen is unknown.

Overall study results and limits: Expectations were that clonotype sharing among donors would be affected by sequencing depth.

CD45RO negativity and positive selection for CCR7 defined naive CD8 cells, a population that excluded terminally differentiated effector memory CD45RA+ cells. The TCR sequence derives from a man younger than 30 in good health. This chain connects TRBV7-9 to TRBJ1-2; TRBD1 might be the D (5 bases). Sequencing was done on a sample of naive CD8+ T cells sorted from blood. CDR3: CASSFGTPGGYTF. DNA for the CDR3: TGTGCCAGCAGCTTCGGGACTCCCGGGGGCTACACCTTC.